Listed below are T cell receptor beta chains from one sample, sequenced in a study of neurological immune-mediated disorders. TCRdb fed the 5' RACE reads into MiXCR, producing one record per CDR3 protein. The sample consists of more than 45,000 distinct CDR3 sequences, about 3% of them appearing once. The sample taken for sequencing was PBMCs. Every receptor here comes from a middle-aged man with multiple sclerosis. The CDR3 runs from the conserved cysteine through the conserved F or W. The order of the fields is CDR3 length, clone size, V gene, D gene, J gene, CDR3 DNA, CDR3 protein. The D gene is left open where the match is weak. Clone size is not always given. Where it is, it says once, few, many or a class for expanded clones.

17	many	TRBV5-5	-	TRBJ2-2	TGTGCCAGCAGCTTGTTTTCGACAGCCCTGAACACCGGGGAGCTGTTTTTT	CASSLFSTALNTGELFF
15	many	TRBV20-1	-	TRBJ2-3	TGCAGTGCTAGAGATGCAGGGGATAACACAGATACGCAGTATTTT	CSARDAGDNTDTQYF
14	many	TRBV5-5	-	TRBJ2-3	TGTGCCAGCAGCTTGACTAGGAACACAGATACGCAGTATTTT	CASSLTRNTDTQYF
14	many	TRBV7-3	TRBD1	TRBJ1-1	TGTGCCAGCAGCCAGCAGGGGGCTCTCACTGAAGCTTTCTTT	CASSQQGALTEAFF
15	many	TRBV20-1	-	TRBJ2-7	TGCAGTGCTAGAGATCTCTCCCTGGGCAGGGACGAGCAGTACTTC	CSARDLSLGRDEQYF
16	many	TRBV5-6	-	TRBJ1-1	TGTGCCAGCTACTCGTGGGGGGTCCGAAAGAGCTCTGAAGCTTTCTTT	CASYSWGVRKSSEAFF
12	many	TRBV7-2	-	TRBJ2-5	TGTGCCAGCAGCCATTATGGGGAGACCCAGTACTTC	CASSHYGETQYF
13	many	TRBV12-3/TRBV12-4	-	TRBJ1-1	TGTGCCAGCAGACTTGGACCGAACACTGAAGCTTTCTTT	CASRLGPNTEAFF
15	-	TRBV18	-	TRBJ2-3	TGTGCCAGCTCACCACCGCGAAGGGGGGGAGATACGCAGTATTTT	CASSPPRRGGDTQYF
14	many	TRBV7-9	-	TRBJ2-5	TGTGCCAGCAGCTTTGACCTGGTAGGGGAGACCCAGTACTTC	CASSFDLVGETQYF
13	many	TRBV20-1	-	TRBJ2-1	TGCAGTGCTAACAGCGAGATCTACAATGAGCAGTTCTTC	CSANSEIYNEQFF
14	many	TRBV6-1	TRBD1	TRBJ2-7	TGTGCCAGCTCCCAAAGGACAGGGGGCGACGAGCAGTACTTC	CASSQRTGGDEQYF
16	many	TRBV7-9	-	TRBJ2-6	TGTGCCAGCAGGAATTACAGGAGCTCTGGGGCCAACGTCCTGACTTTC	CASRNYRSSGANVLTF
16	many	TRBV25-1	-	TRBJ2-2	TGTGCCAGCAGTGGTGGGCAGGGGTTAGGAGCCGGGGAGCTGTTTTTT	CASSGGQGLGAGELFF
14	many	TRBV5-1	-	TRBJ2-5	TGCGCCAGCAGCTTGGGACAGATCGAAGAGACCCAGTACTTC	CASSLGQIEETQYF
15	many	TRBV20-1	TRBD1	TRBJ1-3	TGCAGTGCTAGAGTCCCCACAGGGGCAGGAAACACCATATATTTT	CSARVPTGAGNTIYF
11	many	TRBV20-1	-	TRBJ2-7	TGCAGTGCTAGCTGGACCTACGAGCAGTACTTC	CSASWTYEQYF
18	few	TRBV3-1	-	TRBJ2-4	TGTGCCAGCAGCCAAGGGGCTAGCTCCGTTCCGGCCAAAAACATTCAGTACTTC	CASSQGASSVPAKNIQYF
14	many	TRBV20-1	TRBD2	TRBJ2-7	TGCAGTGCTATTAGCGGGGGTCTTCCCTACGAGCAGTACTTC	CSAISGGLPYEQYF
16	many	TRBV7-2	TRBD2	TRBJ2-5	TGTGCCAGCAGCATCTTAGCGGGTCGGGCTTGGGAGACCCAGTACTTC	CASSILAGRAWETQYF
11	many	TRBV12-3/TRBV12-4	-	TRBJ2-7	-	CASILAYEQYF
11	many	TRBV29-1	-	TRBJ1-2	TGCAGCGGCCCAGGCGGGTATGGCTACACCTTC	CSGPGGYGYTF
15	many	TRBV7-8	-	TRBJ2-5	TGTGCCAGCAGCTGGACTGAGGGTCACCAAGAGACCCAGTACTTC	CASSWTEGHQETQYF
14	many	TRBV6-5	TRBD1	TRBJ1-2	TGTGCCAGCAGTTACTCGACAGGGAACTATGGCTACACCTTC	CASSYSTGNYGYTF
16	many	TRBV20-1	-	TRBJ1-5	TGCAGTGCTAGAGAAGGGACCCCGGAGAAGAATCAGCCCCAGAATTTT	CSAREGTPEKNQPQNF
16	many	TRBV2	TRBD1	TRBJ2-2	TGTGCCAGCAGTTGGACAGGGGGCGCCGACACCGGGGAGCTGTTTTTT	CASSWTGGADTGELFF
13	few	TRBV20-1	-	TRBJ1-5	TGCAGTACATCAGGTAGTAGCAATCAGCCCCAGAATTTT	CSTSGSSNQPQNF
17	many	TRBV4-1	TRBD1	TRBJ1-5	TGCGCCAGCAGCCCGGCCTTAGGACAGGTTAGCAATCAGCCCCAGCATTTT	CASSPALGQVSNQPQHF
17	-	TRBV7-8	-	TRBJ2-1	TGTGCCAGCAGCTTAATGGGTTTGGCAGGAGTCTACGTTGAGCAGTTCTTC	CASSLMGLAGVYVEQFF
15	few	TRBV18	-	TRBJ2-1	TGTGCCAGCTCACCAGCGGGGTCTCGGTCAAGTGAGCAGTTCTTC	CASSPAGSRSSEQFF
15	-	TRBV7-3	-	TRBJ2-3	TGTGCCAGCAGCTTAAATAACTTGGGCACAGATACGCAGTATTTT	CASSLNNLGTDTQYF
12	many	TRBV20-1	TRBD1	TRBJ2-7	TGCAGTGCTAAGGACAGGGCCCACGAGCAGTACTTC	CSAKDRAHEQYF
12	many	TRBV10-3	-	TRBJ1-4	TGTGCCATCAGTACCGGTGGGGAAAAACTGTTTTTT	CAISTGGEKLFF